This is a list of T cell receptor beta chains from one sample in a study of identical twins. TCRdb re-called the 5' RACE reads with MiXCR, one entry per CDR3 protein. The data hold approximately 1.8 million distinct CDR3 sequences, with roughly a third observed a single time. Material: cord blood. The receptors derive from a newborn girl in good health. Both conserved end residues are part of each CDR3. Clone size is stated in some rows and not others, as once, few, many or a class when expanded.

size: NA; length: 15; V: TRBV10-1; CDR3: CASAPKCGSGNTIYF
size: few; length: 14; V: TRBV5-6; CDR3: CASSLETGGDTQYF
size: NA; length: 15; V: TRBV28; CDR3: CASSSSGTGENIQYF
size: many; length: 11; V: TRBV29-1; CDR3: CSVAGTGELFF
size: NA; length: 15; V: TRBV20-1; CDR3: CSARVEWGQGGGYTF
size: NA; length: 13; V: TRBV3-1; CDR3: CASSRVRQAQLFF
size: NA; length: 17; V: TRBV28; CDR3: CASSRTRDRVFNNEQFF
size: few; length: 15; V: TRBV10-3; CDR3: CAISPSGGSYNEQFF
size: NA; length: 17; V: TRBV6-2/TRBV6-3; CDR3: CASSLTQLRGGANVLTF
size: NA; length: 16; V: TRBV10-3; CDR3: CAIRGTSGAGTDTQYF
size: NA; length: 16; V: TRBV5-1; CDR3: CASSLLAGGANNEQFF
size: few; length: 13; V: TRBV29-1; CDR3: CSVGAGQNTEAFF
size: NA; length: 10; V: TRBV20-1; CDR3: CSARNREDTF
size: NA; length: 15; V: TRBV6-5; CDR3: CASSYSSPGDQPQHF
size: many; length: 15; V: TRBV3-1; CDR3: CASSHPGPEGDTQYF
size: NA; length: 14; V: TRBV4-2; CDR3: CASSRYSGVNEQFF
size: few; length: 13; V: TRBV2; CDR3: CASSEAGPGEKYF
size: few; length: 14; V: TRBV6-6; CDR3: CASSYSLANYGYTF
size: few; length: 14; V: TRBV27; CDR3: CASSFTSGGGEQYF
size: many; length: 13; V: TRBV10-3; CDR3: CAIGSGGESEQFF
size: NA; length: 15; V: TRBV6-5; CDR3: CASSLRRDQNNEQFF
size: many; length: 15; V: TRBV6-2/TRBV6-3; CDR3: CASRLTRSAQDTQYF
size: once; length: 15; V: TRBV6-6; CDR3: CASSPGRVNTGELFF
size: NA; length: 10; V: TRBV20-1; CDR3: CRNRQEKLFF
size: NA; length: 13; V: TRBV20-1; CDR3: CSARGRVANIQYF
size: few; length: 14; V: TRBV28; CDR3: CASRRDRFSYEQYF
size: NA; length: 14; V: TRBV7-2; CDR3: CASSYEGGPYEQYF
size: few; length: 16; V: TRBV5-1; CDR3: CASSPRVEAGGYGYTF
size: few; length: 13; V: TRBV24-1; CDR3: CATSDSRREGKFF
size: NA; length: 15; V: TRBV7-2; CDR3: CASSPGTGLFNEQFF
size: NA; length: 15; V: TRBV20-1; CDR3: CSARARDRMNTEAFF
size: NA; length: 17; V: TRBV5-1; CDR3: CASSLAGRVANTGELFF
size: once; length: 16; V: TRBV10-3; CDR3: CAISKVASGRGDEQFF
size: NA; length: 14; V: TRBV2; CDR3: CASSEIGGYSPLHF
size: many; length: 15; V: TRBV12-3/TRBV12-4; CDR3: CASTFRKGAKNIQYF
size: NA; length: 15; V: TRBV7-8; CDR3: CASSADRVSRDTQYF
size: NA; length: 14; V: TRBV12-3/TRBV12-4; CDR3: CASSSRVNTGELFF
size: many; length: 14; V: TRBV27; CDR3: CASSFSTGSYEQYF
size: NA; length: 11; V: TRBV20-1; CDR3: CSGEYQETQYF
size: few; length: 11; V: TRBV20-1; CDR3: CSARVLEKLFF
size: NA; length: 13; V: TRBV6-1; CDR3: CASSEDRAGELFF